The 25 T cell receptor beta chains in this list originate from one sample, sequenced in a study of tumor and adjacent non-tumor tissue in lung cancer (dated by TCRdb to the late 2010s). The library relied on multiplex PCR. Sequenced using an Illumina HiSeq 2500. Following protocols modified from ARM-PCR, the researchers constructed TCRbeta libraries through three rounds of nested PCR with primers (Table S4). In TCRdb, the public reads were trimmed at Q25 with fastp and aligned with MiXCR, with productive beta chains retained. When rows share a CDR3 protein, they turn into one entry using the most common DNA and genes. The table for this sample lists around 70,000 distinct CDR3 sequences; 55% to 75% of them were counted only once. Roughly 21% of the sample rests with the top ten. Bulk unsorted tissue served as the source for RNA extraction, and RNA quality was assessed using a NanoDrop ND-1000 and an Agilent 2100.

What was sequenced was lung tumor tissue. These receptors came from a man in his fifties with non-small cell lung cancer.

Regarding this clonotype: The CDR3 carries no conserved terminal phenylalanine or tryptophan, so it likely arises from a read error. No DNA is shown, since the ends of the CDR3 on it are uncertain; the CDR3 is the one TCRdb lists. The CDR3 region is CASSLVPGSTEVFI. The rearrangement uses TRBV11-2 and TRBJ1-1; the table's D call TRBD1 went unverified against the DNA. The CDR3 region is 14 residues in length, termini included. Germline values: CDR1 SGHAT, CDR2 FQNNGV.

For this clonotype: Germline is not matched at one junction end, which may reflect a read error. CDR3 sequence reads: CASSQLSGGKDTQYF. In nucleotides, the CDR3 is TGCGCCAGCAGTCAGTTGAGCGGGGGGAAGGATACGCAATATTTT. The V and J genes are TRBV4-1 and TRBJ2-3; 9 nucleotides agree with TRBD2. The CDR3 has 15 amino acids. Germline V gene data show CDR1 as MGHRA and CDR2 as YSYEKL.

Of note for this clonotype: Germline is not matched at one junction end, which may reflect a read error. This chain links TRBV5-4 with TRBJ2-7; D might be TRBD1 or TRBD2, each matching 5 bases. CDR3 length equals 14 residues. The germline gives CDR1 SGHNT, CDR2 YYREEE (reference sequence). The CDR3 loop is CASSSGTVAYGQYF. As DNA, the CDR3 is TGTGCAAGCAGCTCTGGGACGGTCGCGTACGGGCAGTACTTC.

Comment on this clonotype: This may come from a read error, since a much larger clone is one base off. J is TRBJ2-3 and V is TRBV10-1; D might be TRBD1 (5 bases). CDR3 length: 14 residues. CDR1 WNHNN and CDR2 SYGVQD come from the germline V gene (reference sequence). V was pared by 7 bases and J by 2 bases, with 13 bases between. Written as DNA, the CDR3 is TGCGCCAGCACTGATGCAGGGAACACAGATACGCAGTATTTT. Protein sequence: CASTDAGNTDTQYF.

In this sample, this clonotype turned up many times. The chain has TRBV10-3 and TRBJ2-7; D might be TRBD2 (5 bases). CDR3 size: 18 residues. Looked up from germline, CDR1 is ENHRY and CDR2 is SYGVKD. V dropped 0 bases and J dropped 1 base, with 19 bases sitting between them. For the CDR3, the DNA is TGTGCCATCAGTGAGTCGAAGGACGGTGGTTGGGAGTCCTACGAGCAGTACTTC. Translation: CAISESKDGGWESYEQYF.

This clonotype came up a few times. One base away lies a much larger clone, so this may be a sequencing read error. The V and J genes are TRBV29-1 and TRBJ1-2; the match to TRBD1 covers 7 bases. This CDR3 spans 12 amino acids. J was trimmed by 9 bases and V by 3 bases; bases with no gene match: 7. Germline assignment: CDR1 SQVTM and CDR2 ANQGSEA. The CDR3 DNA sequence: TGCAGCGTTGAGGTGACAGGGACCTGCTACACCTTC. Its protein product is CSVEVTGTCYTF.

Of note for this clonotype: One base away lies a much larger clone, so this may be a sequencing read error. The chain has TRBV28 and TRBJ1-4; 9 bases align to TRBD1. Germline V gene data show CDR1 as MDHEN and CDR2 as SYDVKM. J gave up 4 bases and V 8 bases, and 8 bases lay outside the gene matches. The CDR3 loop spans 15 amino acids. The CDR3 DNA sequence: TGTGCCAGCGGTCCCCCGGGACAGGGTAATGAAAAACTGTTTTTT. It yields the protein CASGPPGQGNEKLFF.

Of note for this clonotype: With a much larger clone just one base away, this may be a read error. The chain couples TRBV12-3 or TRBV12-4 to TRBJ2-7; D may be TRBD2 (6 bases). V lost 4 bases to trimming and J lost 5 bases, with 21 bases between them. The CDR3 totals 16 residues. The CDR3: CASSYRPGEGYDEQYF. DNA of the CDR3: TGTGCCAGCAGTTATCGTCCGGGAGAGGGTTACGACGAGCAGTACTTC.

This chain's CDR3 is CYSSLSSGKVTDTQYF. The CDR3 nucleotides read TGTTACAGCAGCTTATCCAGCGGGAAGGTTACAGATACGCAGTATTTT. V is TRBV7-9 and J is TRBJ2-3, with 7 bases that match TRBD2. The CDR3 is 16 amino acids. Per germline, CDR1 SEHNR and CDR2 FQNEAQ (reference sequence).

Of note for this clonotype: The conserved closing phenylalanine or tryptophan is absent in this CDR3, likely reflecting a read error. The chain has TRBV11-2 and TRBJ2-5; perhaps TRBD1 as D (6 bases). The CDR3 has 14 residues. Germline CDR1 reads SGHAT; CDR2 reads FQNNGV. Trimming shortened V by 8 bases and J by 4 bases, and 17 bases separated the two germline ends. The DNA for the CDR3 is TGTGCCAGCGGGGGCGTGGCCGTGGGAGAGACCCAGTACTAC. Protein sequence: CASGGVAVGETQYY.

In regard to this clonotype: With a much larger clone just one base away, this may be a read error. The CDR3 does not close with the conserved phenylalanine or tryptophan, likely indicating a read error. V and J are TRBV6-1 and TRBJ2-3; D gene uncertain. Per the germline V gene, CDR1 is MNHNS and CDR2 is SASEGT. Trimming shortened V by 4 bases and J by 5 bases, and 4 bases separated the two germline ends. This CDR3 has 11 amino acids. The CDR3, as DNA: TGTGCCAGCAGTGGCGTAGATACGCAGTATCTT. This encodes CASSGVDTQYL.

A remark on this clonotype: It is likely a read error, because the conserved phenylalanine at the end of the CDR3 is missing. The V and J genes are TRBV5-1 and TRBJ2-6, with 7 bases lining up with TRBD1. The CDR3 totals 17 residues. Germline V gene sequence: CDR1 SGHRS, CDR2 YFSETQ. In nucleotides, the CDR3 is TGCGCTAGCATACCGGGACAGTTGTTGTCTGGGGCCAACGTCCTGACTTCC. This translates into CASIPGQLLSGANVLTS.

This clonotype was picked up a small number of times. At one end the junction does not follow the germline gene, possibly because of a read error. The chain is built from TRBV10-3 and TRBJ2-1; 10 positions match TRBD2. The length of the CDR3 is 15 residues. Germline loops: CDR1 ENHRY, CDR2 SYGVKD. The CDR3 is CAIMSRTSGYSEQFF. The CDR3 region has the DNA TGTGCCATTATGTCCCGGACTAGCGGTTACAGTGAGCAGTTCTTC.

With regard to this clonotype: Germline is not matched at one junction end, which may reflect a read error. J is TRBJ2-3 and V is TRBV12-3 or TRBV12-4, with 9 bases that match TRBD2. There are 18 residues in the CDR3. The CDR3 region is CASTTGTSRGIKTDTQYF. DNA for the CDR3: TGTGCCAGCACCACCGGGACTAGCCGGGGCATAAAGACAGATACCCAGTATTTT.

Turning to this clonotype: This may arise from a read error, as a much more abundant clone is one base away. The chain carries TRBV10-3 and TRBJ2-5; tentative D call: TRBD1 (6 bases). Germline V lookup: CDR1 ENHRY, CDR2 SYGVKD. The CDR3 has 11 residues. CDR3 sequence reads: CATQGQETRYF. CDR3 bases: TGTGCCACCCAGGGGCAAGAGACCCGGTACTTC.

In this sample, this clonotype turned up a few times. It may be a read error: a sequence one base away is much more abundant. The chain uses TRBV4-2 and TRBJ2-7, with TRBD2 identical over 11 bases. CDR1 and CDR2 from the germline V gene are LGHNA and YNFKEQ. The CDR3 is 15 amino acids. This CDR3 reads CASSAGLAGAYEQHF. The CDR3 DNA follows: TGTGCCAGCAGCGCAGGACTAGCGGGCGCCTACGAGCAGCACTTC.

A note on this clonotype: Possible read error: a much larger clone is one base away. V and J are TRBV4-1 and TRBJ2-7; TRBD1 matches 10 bases. The CDR3 consists of 16 residues. Trimming at V came to 7 bases and at J to 2 bases, leaving 11 bases not matched to a gene. Germline V gene data show CDR1 as MGHRA and CDR2 as YSYEKL. For the CDR3, the DNA is TGCGCCAGCATCCACCCGGGACAGGGGCTACCCTACGAGCAGTACTTC. It codes for CASIHPGQGLPYEQYF.

This chain joins TRBV7-8 and TRBJ1-3, with no clear D. The germline V gene encodes CDR1 SGHVS and CDR2 FQNEAQ. Trimming removed 5 bases at V and 4 bases at J, with 18 bases between. The CDR3 is 16 residues long. The CDR3 protein is CASSQLSGRGGNTIYF. The CDR3 coding sequence is TGTGCCAGCAGCCAACTATCCGGGCGCGGAGGAAACACCATATATTTT.

The chain employs TRBV5-1 and TRBJ2-3; D may be TRBD1 (6 bases). Trimming cost V 5 bases and J 0 bases, with 10 bases left between them. The CDR3 totals 14 residues. The germline V gene has CDR1 SGHRS and CDR2 YFSETQ. CDR3 loop: CASSYRVSTDTQYF. CDR3 nucleotide sequence: TGCGCCAGCAGTTACAGGGTGAGCACAGATACGCAGTATTTT. The full variable domain, its missing parts supplied by reference TRBV5-1 and TRBJ2-3, is KAGVTQTPRYLIKTRGQQVTLSCSPISGHRSVSWYQQTPGQGLQFLFEYFSETQRNKGNFPGRFSGRQFSNSRSEMNVSTLELGDSALYLCASSYRVSTDTQYFGPGTRLTVL.

There are many counts of this clonotype. The rearrangement joins TRBV10-3 to TRBJ2-5; perhaps TRBD1 as D (5 bases). The CDR3 sequence is 14 residues long. The germline V gene has CDR1 ENHRY and CDR2 SYGVKD. Trimming stripped 3 bases from V and 4 bases from J, with 12 bases between. Here the CDR3 reads CAISDRQFRETQYF. CDR3 DNA sequence: TGTGCCATCAGTGACAGACAGTTTAGAGAGACCCAGTACTTC.

This clonotype was picked up a small number of times. Just one base apart from a much larger clone, this may be a read error. The chain employs TRBV12-3 or TRBV12-4 and TRBJ2-1; 11 positions agree with TRBD2. The CDR3 sequence is 17 residues long. The CDR3 DNA sequence: TGTGCCAGCAGTTTTACGTCGACTAGCGGGATCTCGTATGAGCACTTCTTC. Protein: CASSFTSTSGISYEHFF.

In this sample, this clonotype turned up many times. The V and J genes are TRBV20-1 and TRBJ2-3; 9 nucleotides match TRBD1. CDR3 length: 13 residues. V lost 7 bases to trimming and J lost 8 bases; unmatched junction nucleotides: 10. Germline V gene sequence: CDR1 DFQATT, CDR2 SNEGSKA (reference sequence). As DNA, the CDR3 is TGCAGTGGTCGGGACAGGGAGGCCGGTACGCAGTATTTT. Translation gives CSGRDREAGTQYF.

This clonotype was detected ten times or more. This rearrangement joins TRBV4-1 to TRBJ2-7; 11 bases map to TRBD1. This CDR3 is 17 amino acids long. Losses at the gene ends were 3 bases for V and 2 bases for J; bases not matched to a gene: 9. Per germline, CDR1 MGHRA and CDR2 YSYEKL. CDR3 coding DNA: TGCGCCAGCAGCCACCCTCTATGGGACAGGGGGACCTACGAGCAGTACTTC. Protein product: CASSHPLWDRGTYEQYF.

Worth noting for this clonotype: A much larger clone differs from this one at a single base, so this may be a read error. The V gene is TRBV4-2, the J gene TRBJ1-1, with 7 bases identical to TRBD1. From germline, CDR1 is LGHNA and CDR2 YNFKEQ. CDR3 size: 17 residues. This chain's CDR3 is CASCQDGQTGSRTEAFF. Written as DNA, the CDR3 is TGTGCCAGCTGCCAAGACGGCCAGACAGGGAGTCGCACTGAAGCTTTCTTT.

This rearrangement joins TRBV13 to TRBJ2-3; possibly TRBD1 or TRBD2 for D (6 bases each). This CDR3 has 16 amino acids. Germline V CDR1 and CDR2: PRHDT, FYEKMQ (reference sequence). Written as DNA, the CDR3 is TGTATCAGCAGCATACGCCGGGGGCCAGGCACAGATACGCAGTATTTT. Residues: CISSIRRGPGTDTQYF.